What follows are 9 T cell receptor beta chains derived from one specimen sequenced in a study of blood T cell repertoires in COVID-19. TCRdb's table, derived via immunoSEQ multiplex PCR, lists solely in-frame clones and lacks some. Here the sample spans approximately 150,000 clones, 84% being singletons. The sample comprised peripheral blood. The receptors shown here come from a man younger than 40 with COVID-19, enrolled during active disease.

This clone has a handful of counts. The gene calls are TRBV7-9 and TRBJ2-2; D is perhaps TRBD1 (6 bases). Per germline, CDR1 SEHNR and CDR2 FQNEAQ (reference sequence). V lost 6 bases and J lost 5, with 16 bases in between. CDR3 length equals 15 residues. CDR3 in amino acids: CASSSQGLKTGELFF. CDR3 nucleotide sequence: TGTGCCAGCAGTTCTCAGGGGTTGAAGACCGGGGAGCTGTTTTTT.

J is TRBJ1-1 and V is TRBV30; D unclear. Trimming removed 0 bases from V and 0 bases from J, with 8 bases in between. CDR3 length: 14 amino acids. Germline CDR1 reads GTSNPN; CDR2 reads SVGIG (reference sequence). Here the CDR3 reads CAWSVLRMNTEAFF. The CDR3 bases are TGTGCCTGGAGTGTACTACGGATGAACACTGAAGCTTTCTTT.

This chain joins TRBV1 and TRBJ2-1; TRBD2, as called in the table, went unchecked against the DNA. TRBV1 is termed a pseudogene. The CDR3 runs to 17 residues. The CDR3 coding sequence is TGCACCAGCAGCCAAGATATGCGCGGGGGTCTTAGGAATGAGCAGTTCTTC. Amino acids: CTSSQDMRGGLRNEQFF.

The chain combines TRBV2 with TRBJ1-1, with 7 bases lining up with TRBD1. The germline V gene encodes CDR1 SNHLY and CDR2 FYNNEI. The CDR3 consists of 12 residues. V was pared by 6 bases and J by 5 bases, with 3 bases of the junction left unmatched. CDR3 bases: TGTGCCAGCAGGCCGGACAGGACTGAAGCTTTCTTT. It specifies CASRPDRTEAFF.

The V gene is TRBV7-2, the J gene TRBJ2-2, with TRBD1 matching over 7 bases. From germline, CDR1 is SGHTA and CDR2 FQGNSA. The CDR3 totals 15 residues. Unmatched junction bases numbered 8, after V lost 6 bases and J lost 4 bases. The CDR3 loop is CASSPRQGGTGELFF. The CDR3 DNA reads TGTGCCAGCAGTCCCAGACAGGGCGGCACCGGGGAGCTGTTTTTT. Drawing the rest from reference TRBV7-2 and TRBJ2-2, the complete variable domain is GAGVSQSPSNKVTEKGKDVELRCDPISGHTALYWYRQSLGQGLEFLIYFQGNSAPDKSGLPSDRFSAERTGGSVSTLTIQRTQQEDSAVYLCASSPRQGGTGELFFGEGSRLTVL.

The chain uses TRBV10-1 and TRBJ2-7; D unclear. The V gene's germline CDR1 is WNHNN and CDR2 SYGVQD (reference sequence). There are 14 residues in the CDR3. V lost 2 bases and J 2 bases, leaving 10 bases between the germline ends. The DNA of the CDR3 is TGCGCCAGCAGTGAGGTAGCCCGGCCCTACGAGCAGTACTTC. Its translation is CASSEVARPYEQYF.

V usage is TRBV28 and J usage is TRBJ1-6; TRBD1 matches 8 bases. V lost 8 bases to trimming and J lost 7 bases; unmatched junction nucleotides: 7. Per germline, CDR1 MDHEN and CDR2 SYDVKM. CDR3 length: 14 residues. DNA for the CDR3: TGTGCCAGCCTTGCCGGGACAGGAAATTCACCCCTCCACTTT. Its translation: CASLAGTGNSPLHF.

A single count supports this clone. This chain connects TRBV5-1 to TRBJ2-1; the match to TRBD2 covers 13 bases. CDR3 length: 15 residues. Germline values: CDR1 SGHRS, CDR2 YFSETQ. V shed 4 bases and J 7 bases; nucleotides not matched to a gene: 5. The CDR3 DNA reads TGCGCCAGCAGCCATACTAGCGGGAGGGGTAATGAGCAGTTCTTC. Translated: CASSHTSGRGNEQFF.

The chain has TRBV7-2 and TRBJ2-4; 12 nucleotides match TRBD2. Trimming removed 4 bases from V and 8 bases from J; junction bases left unmatched: 6. The CDR3 consists of 15 residues. Germline CDR1 is SGHTA and CDR2 is FQGNSA. The CDR3 DNA reads TGTGCCAGCAGCTATCTAGCGGGAGGGCCGGACATTCAGTACTTC. Its protein product is CASSYLAGGPDIQYF.